This TCR beta chain was sequenced for a study of T-cell reconstitution after alpha-beta-depleted transplantation in children. Library preparation (for TCRbeta) was performed with unique molecular identifiers. TCRdb re-called the PCR reads through MiXCR, storing one row per CDR3 protein. The table lists 250,000 to 400,000 distinct CDR3 sequences, around 20% of them singletons, with approximately 11% in the top ten. The study, taken as a whole, reports: One year post-transplant, T-cell counts and diversity were largely derived from T cells produced anew. It was reported that alpha-beta T cells came from several hundred expanded graft clones (about two months after transplant). Surviving recipient cells, namely T cells and thymic progenitors, were the source of high day-60 TCRbeta diversity in some patients.

This CDR3 region has 19 residues. Unmatched junction bases numbered 13, after V lost 0 bases and J lost 2 bases. From germline, CDR1 is SGHRS and CDR2 YFSETQ. Worth noting for this clonotype: Its cognate antigen is unknown.

Sequenced material: PBMCs, mostly from graft donor cells, taken 180 days after TCRalphabeta/CD19-depleted stem cell transplant. This clonotype was obtained from a male patient between 10 and 17 years old who had a stem cell transplant for acute lymphoblastic leukemia, so the T cells may come from the graft donor. V is TRBV5-1 and J is TRBJ2-3; 9 bases are a match to TRBD2. In nucleotides, the CDR3 is TGCGCCAGCAGCTTGGCTCGGGGCGGGAGGGCCATGAACACAGATACGCAGTATTTT. This codes for CASSLARGGRAMNTDTQYF.